Below, one TCR beta chain is given with its context. The data were obtained in a study of blood T cell repertoires in COVID-19. Study overall: In each case, the material was cDNA or gDNA derived from T cells, B-cell-depleted T cells, or PBMCs.

Self-reported history from a screening survey and questionnaire set each donor's cohort. Cohort 3 donors counted as recovered after two negative PCRs, clearance, or resolved symptoms. The CDR3 is 14 residues long. J lost 5 bases, V lost 3 bases, and 5 bases had no gene match. Germline-derived CDR1 and CDR2 are SEHNR and FQNEAQ (reference sequence). Repertoires were generated with immunoSEQ multiplex PCR, while TCRdb's copy carries only in-frame clones and drops some. The table shows approximately 170,000 clones, with 84% occurring only once. The rearrangement uses TRBV7-9 and TRBJ2-3, with 7 nucleotides matching TRBD2. The sequence came from a woman aged 45-65 years who had recovered from COVID-19. Sample: PBMCs or T cells enriched from blood (not recorded which). The CDR3 sequence: CASSFGRGRDTQYF. DNA of the CDR3: TGTGCCAGCAGCTTCGGGCGGGGGAGAGATACGCAGTATTTT.